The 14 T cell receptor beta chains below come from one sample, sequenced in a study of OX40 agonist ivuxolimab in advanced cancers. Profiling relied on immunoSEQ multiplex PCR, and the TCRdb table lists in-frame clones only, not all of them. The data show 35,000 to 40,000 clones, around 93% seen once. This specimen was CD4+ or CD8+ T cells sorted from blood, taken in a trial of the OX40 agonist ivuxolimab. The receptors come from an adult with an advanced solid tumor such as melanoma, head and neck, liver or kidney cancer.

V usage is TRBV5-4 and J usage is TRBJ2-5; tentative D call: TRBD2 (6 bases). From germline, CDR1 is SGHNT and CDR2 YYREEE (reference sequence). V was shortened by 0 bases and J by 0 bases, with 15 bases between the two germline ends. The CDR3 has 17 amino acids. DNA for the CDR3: TGTGCCAGCAGCTTGGGGGTAGCGGAATCGTACCAAGAGACCCAGTACTTC. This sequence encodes CASSLGVAESYQETQYF. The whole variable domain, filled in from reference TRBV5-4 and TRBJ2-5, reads ETGVTQSPTHLIKTRGQQVTLRCSSQSGHNTVSWYQQALGQGPQFIFQYYREEENGRGNFPPRFSGLQFPNYSSELNVNALELDDSALYLCASSLGVAESYQETQYFGPGTRLLVL.

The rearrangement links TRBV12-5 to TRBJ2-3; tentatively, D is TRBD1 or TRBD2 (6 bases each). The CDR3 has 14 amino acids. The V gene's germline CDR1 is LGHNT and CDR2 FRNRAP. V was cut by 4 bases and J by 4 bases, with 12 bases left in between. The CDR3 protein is CASGSSGGADTQYF. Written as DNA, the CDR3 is TGTGCTAGTGGTTCCTCCGGGGGCGCAGATACGCAGTATTTT. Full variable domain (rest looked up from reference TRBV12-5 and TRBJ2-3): DARVTQTPRHKVTEMGQEVTMRCQPILGHNTVFWYRQTMMQGLELLAYFRNRAPLDDSGMPKDRFSAEMPDATLATLKIQPSEPRDSAVYFCASGSSGGADTQYFGPGTRLTVL.

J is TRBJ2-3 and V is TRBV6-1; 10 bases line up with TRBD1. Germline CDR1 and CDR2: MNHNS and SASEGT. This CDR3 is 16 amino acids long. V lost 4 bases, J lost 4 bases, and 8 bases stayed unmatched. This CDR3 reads CASSGRDRGVADTQYF. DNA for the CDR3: TGTGCCAGCAGTGGCCGGGACAGGGGAGTGGCAGATACGCAGTATTTT.

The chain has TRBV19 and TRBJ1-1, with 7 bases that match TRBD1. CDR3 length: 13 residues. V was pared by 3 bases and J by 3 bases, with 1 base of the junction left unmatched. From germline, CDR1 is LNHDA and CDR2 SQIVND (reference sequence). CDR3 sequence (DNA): TGTGCCAGTAGTATCAGGGGGGACACTGAAGCTTTCTTT. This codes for CASSIRGDTEAFF.

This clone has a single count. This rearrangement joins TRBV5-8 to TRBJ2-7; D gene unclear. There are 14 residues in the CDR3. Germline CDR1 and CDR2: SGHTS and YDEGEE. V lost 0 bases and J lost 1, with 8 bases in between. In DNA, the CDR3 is TGTGCCAGCAGCTTGGCCGGCCTTTCCTACGAGCAGTACGTC. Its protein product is CASSLAGLSYEQYV.

The CDR3 nucleotides read TGTGCCAGCAGCTTAGTGGCGGGAGGTAGTAATGAGCAGTTCTTC. Amino acids: CASSLVAGGSNEQFF. The chain has TRBV7-9 and TRBJ2-1; 8 bases agree with TRBD2. V was pared by 1 base and J by 7 bases, with 6 bases of the junction left unmatched. Germline CDR1 SEHNR, CDR2 FQNEAQ (reference sequence). CDR3 size: 15 residues.

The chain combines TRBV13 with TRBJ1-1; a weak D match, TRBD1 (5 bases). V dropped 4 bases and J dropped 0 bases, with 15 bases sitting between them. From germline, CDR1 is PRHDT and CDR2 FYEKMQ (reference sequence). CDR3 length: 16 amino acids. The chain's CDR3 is CASSSNPGPMNTEAFF. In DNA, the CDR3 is TGTGCCAGCAGCTCGAATCCGGGACCGATGAACACTGAAGCTTTCTTT.

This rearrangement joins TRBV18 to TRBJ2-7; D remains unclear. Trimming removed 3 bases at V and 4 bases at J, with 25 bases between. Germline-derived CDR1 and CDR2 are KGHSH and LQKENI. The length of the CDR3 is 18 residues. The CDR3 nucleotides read TGTGCCAGCTCACCCATGCAGCGCCCCGTTGGGAACTTATACGAGCAGTACGTC. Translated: CASSPMQRPVGNLYEQYV.

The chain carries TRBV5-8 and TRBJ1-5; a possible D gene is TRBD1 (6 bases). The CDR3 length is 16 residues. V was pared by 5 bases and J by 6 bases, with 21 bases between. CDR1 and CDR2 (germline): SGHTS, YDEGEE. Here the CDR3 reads CASRDVQGKLTQPQHF. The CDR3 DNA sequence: TGTGCCAGCAGGGACGTTCAGGGGAAACTTACTCAGCCCCAGCATTTT. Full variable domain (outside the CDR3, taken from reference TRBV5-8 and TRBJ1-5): EAGVTQSPTHLIKTRGQQATLRCSPISGHTSVYWYQQALGLGLQFLLWYDEGEERNRGNFPPRFSGRQFPNYSSELNVNALELEDSALYLCASRDVQGKLTQPQHFGDGTRLSIL.

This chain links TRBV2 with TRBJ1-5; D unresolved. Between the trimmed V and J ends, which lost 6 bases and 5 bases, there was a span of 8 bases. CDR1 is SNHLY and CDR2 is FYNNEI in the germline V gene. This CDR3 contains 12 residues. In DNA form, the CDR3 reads TGTGCCAGCAGAGCCCCCGATCAGCCCCAGCATTTT. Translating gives CASRAPDQPQHF. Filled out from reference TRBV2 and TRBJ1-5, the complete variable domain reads EPEVTQTPSHQVTQMGQEVILRCVPISNHLYFYWYRQILGQKVEFLVSFYNNEISEKSEIFDDQFSVERPDGSNFTLKIRSTKLEDSAMYFCASRAPDQPQHFGDGTRLSIL.

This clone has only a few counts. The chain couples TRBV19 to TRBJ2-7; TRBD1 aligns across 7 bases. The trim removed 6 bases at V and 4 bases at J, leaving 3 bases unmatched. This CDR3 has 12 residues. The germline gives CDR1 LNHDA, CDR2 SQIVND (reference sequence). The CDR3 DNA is TGTGCCAGTAGCCCGACAGGGTACGAGCAGTACTTC. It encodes CASSPTGYEQYF.

In DNA form, the CDR3 reads TGTGCCTGTGGACAGGCTACTAATGAAAAACTGTTTTTT. Translation: CACGQATNEKLFF. This chain uses TRBV30 with TRBJ1-4; 7 nucleotides match TRBD1. Per germline, CDR1 GTSNPN and CDR2 SVGIG (reference sequence). V lost 6 bases, J lost 2 bases, and 3 bases stayed unmatched. The length of the CDR3 is 13 residues.

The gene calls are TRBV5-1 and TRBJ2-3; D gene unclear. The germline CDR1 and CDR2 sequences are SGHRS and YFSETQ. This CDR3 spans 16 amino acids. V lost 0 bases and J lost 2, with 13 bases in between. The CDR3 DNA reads TGCGCCAGCAGCTTGGGGGCCATTCGCTCCACAGATACGCAGTATTTT. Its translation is CASSLGAIRSTDTQYF. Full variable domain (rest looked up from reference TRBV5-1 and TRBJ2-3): KAGVTQTPRYLIKTRGQQVTLSCSPISGHRSVSWYQQTPGQGLQFLFEYFSETQRNKGNFPGRFSGRQFSNSRSEMNVSTLELGDSALYLCASSLGAIRSTDTQYFGPGTRLTVL.

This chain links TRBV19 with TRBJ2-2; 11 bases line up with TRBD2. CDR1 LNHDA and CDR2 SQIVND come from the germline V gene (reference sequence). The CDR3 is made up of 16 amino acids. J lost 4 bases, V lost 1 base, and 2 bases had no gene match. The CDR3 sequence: CASSIGLAGTTGELFF. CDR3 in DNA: TGTGCCAGTAGTATAGGACTAGCGGGAACCACCGGGGAGCTGTTTTTT.